This T cell receptor beta chain was recorded in a study of cytomegalovirus exposure and HLA in healthy donors. General observations from the study: Among the most significant clusters, several appeared linked to common viral pathogens in a later analysis. Specificity for CMV antigens was confirmed in vitro for a few of the CMV-associated chains.

This clone was picked up a small number of times. Its antigen is not identified. Amplification used 60 Vbeta primers and 13 Jbeta primers. Profiling relied on immunoSEQ multiplex PCR, and the TCRdb table lists in-frame clones only, not all of them. The data contain 200,000 or so clones, approximately 81% of them singletons. Per the germline V gene, CDR1 is GTSNPN and CDR2 is SVGIG (reference sequence). CDR3 length: 15 amino acids. The ends were cut back, 2 bases at V and 10 bases at J, with 23 bases in the middle. Material for sequencing was PBMCs. The chain is built from TRBV30 and TRBJ1-1; D may be TRBD1 (6 bases). The receptor comes from a woman under 30 in good health and CMV-seropositive. The CDR3 nucleotides are TGTGCCTGGAGTTTCCTACAGGGAGGGGTAGGAGGAGCTTTCTTT. As protein: CAWSFLQGGVGGAFF.